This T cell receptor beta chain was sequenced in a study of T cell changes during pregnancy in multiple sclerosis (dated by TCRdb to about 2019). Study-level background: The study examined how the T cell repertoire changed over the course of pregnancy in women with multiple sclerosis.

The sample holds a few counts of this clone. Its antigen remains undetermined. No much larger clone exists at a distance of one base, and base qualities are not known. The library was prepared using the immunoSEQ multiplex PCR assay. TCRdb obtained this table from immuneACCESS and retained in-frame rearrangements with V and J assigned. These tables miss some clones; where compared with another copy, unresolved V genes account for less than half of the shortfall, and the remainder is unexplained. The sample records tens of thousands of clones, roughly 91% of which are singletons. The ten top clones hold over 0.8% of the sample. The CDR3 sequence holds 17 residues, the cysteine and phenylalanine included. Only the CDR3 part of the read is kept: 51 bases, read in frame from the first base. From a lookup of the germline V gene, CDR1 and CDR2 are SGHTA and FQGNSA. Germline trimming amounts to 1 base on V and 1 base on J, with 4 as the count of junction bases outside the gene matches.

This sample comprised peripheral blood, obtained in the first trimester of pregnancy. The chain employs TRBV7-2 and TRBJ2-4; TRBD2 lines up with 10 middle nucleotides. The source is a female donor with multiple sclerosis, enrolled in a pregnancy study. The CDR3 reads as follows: CASSLVFSGGAKNIQYF. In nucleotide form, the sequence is TGTGCCAGCAGCTTAGTTTTTAGCGGGGGGGCCAAAAACATTCAGTACTTC.